Presented here are 14 T cell receptor beta chains from one specimen sequenced in a study of shared clonotypes between healthy human individuals (dated by TCRdb to about 2020). Library preparation used the immunoSEQ multiplex PCR assay. As stored in TCRdb, this immuneACCESS dataset retains in-frame rearrangements with V and J assigned. A fraction of the clones does not appear; measured against another copy, unresolved V genes explain less than half of the discrepancy, and the remainder lacks a known reason. The sample table contains hundreds of thousands of clones; only one count was recorded for roughly 70% of them. The ten most abundant clones make up about 1.8% of the sample. The specimen sequenced was memory CD4+ T cells sorted from blood. The cell subset or site label, read with the paper, signifies: CD45RA-negative fraction. These receptors were taken from a woman under 40 in good health.

V and J are TRBV27 and TRBJ1-2; 8 nucleotides line up with TRBD1. V was clipped by 6 bases and J by 7 bases; unmatched bases: 7. This CDR3 region has 13 residues. Germline V gene data show CDR1 as MNHEY and CDR2 as SMNVEV (reference sequence). The CDR3 coding sequence is TGTGCCAGCAGCTTTGACAGGGGATCTGGCTACACCTTC. This codes for CASSFDRGSGYTF.

This clone was counted a few times. V and J are TRBV5-1 and TRBJ2-5; 7 nucleotides align to TRBD1. CDR1 and CDR2 (germline): SGHRS, YFSETQ. There are 15 residues in the CDR3. Trimming took 1 base from V and 5 from J; bases not matched to a gene: 8. The CDR3 region is CASSLTGETLETQYF. CDR3 sequence (DNA): TGCGCCAGCAGCTTGACAGGGGAAACACTGGAGACCCAGTACTTC.

J is TRBJ1-2 and V is TRBV7-8, with D tentatively TRBD1 (6 bases). Deletions cut 5 bases from V and 1 base from J, with 17 bases between. CDR1 and CDR2 (germline): SGHVS, FQNEAQ. The CDR3 covers 16 residues. The CDR3 reads CASSESTGTINYGYTF. CDR3 nucleotide sequence: TGTGCCAGCAGCGAATCAACAGGGACAATTAACTATGGCTACACCTTC.

This chain joins TRBV6-5 and TRBJ2-7; TRBD1 matches at 8 bases. J lost 2 bases, V lost 5 bases, and 2 bases had no gene match. CDR1 is MNHEY and CDR2 is SVGAGI in the germline V gene. The CDR3 has 13 residues. In nucleotides, the CDR3 is TGTGCCAGCAGTAGGGACAGGACCTACGAGCAGTACTTC. It yields the protein CASSRDRTYEQYF.

There are many counts of this clone. The CDR3 DNA reads as TGTGCCAGCAGTGAGGGGGGCGGCAATCAGCCCCAGCATTTT. Amino acids: CASSEGGGNQPQHF. This chain links TRBV19 with TRBJ1-5; TRBD1 might be the D (6 bases). CDR3 length: 14 residues. Germline CDR1 LNHDA, CDR2 SQIVND (reference sequence). V was cut by 9 bases and J by 2 bases, with 14 bases left in between.

This clone appeared many times. This chain links TRBV6-5 with TRBJ2-7, with 7 nucleotides matching TRBD2. Germline CDR1 reads MNHEY; CDR2 reads SVGAGI. With V trimmed by 2 bases and J by 7 bases, 14 bases remained unmatched. The CDR3 loop spans 16 amino acids. This CDR3 reads CASSYQLETVRGEQYF. The CDR3 DNA sequence: TGTGCCAGCAGTTACCAACTCGAGACTGTGCGGGGGGAGCAGTACTTC.

The rearrangement links TRBV15 to TRBJ2-3; 10 bases map to TRBD2. Germline values: CDR1 LNHNV, CDR2 YYDKDF (reference sequence). This CDR3 contains 17 residues. Trimming removed 5 bases from V and 4 bases from J; junction bases left unmatched: 12. DNA for the CDR3: TGTGCCACCAGCCGGTCCAGATTAGCGGGAGGTGCAGATACGCAGTATTTT. Protein sequence: CATSRSRLAGGADTQYF. Filled out from reference TRBV15 and TRBJ2-3, the complete variable domain reads DAMVIQNPRYQVTQFGKPVTLSCSQTLNHNVMYWYQQKSSQAPKLLFHYYDKDFNNEADTPDNFQSRRPNTSFCFLDIRSPGLGDTAMYLCATSRSRLAGGADTQYFGPGTRLTVL.

The chain carries TRBV27 and TRBJ2-7; the match to TRBD2 covers 9 bases. Germline CDR1 and CDR2: MNHEY and SMNVEV (reference sequence). V was clipped by 8 bases and J by 6 bases; unmatched bases: 26. The CDR3 covers 19 residues. CDR3 sequence reads: CASPQWGSGSLNLGCEQYF. The CDR3 DNA reads as TGTGCCAGCCCGCAGTGGGGTAGCGGGAGTCTAAATCTCGGATGCGAGCAGTACTTC.

This clone has more than one count but fewer than ten. The J gene is TRBJ1-1, the V gene TRBV28; D is uncertain. V lost 5 bases and J 8 bases, leaving 12 bases between the germline ends. Germline V gives CDR1 MDHEN, CDR2 SYDVKM. This CDR3 spans 12 amino acids. The chain's CDR3 is CASSPSDGEAFF. CDR3 DNA: TGTGCCAGCAGTCCATCGGACGGAGAAGCTTTCTTT.

This chain links TRBV18 with TRBJ2-6; D is uncertain. Germline CDR1 is KGHSH and CDR2 is LQKENI. V lost 2 bases to trimming and J lost 4 bases, with 3 bases between them. The CDR3 extends over 13 amino acids. The CDR3 coding sequence is TGTGCCAGCTCACCAGTGGGGGCCAACGTCCTGACTTTC. It translates to CASSPVGANVLTF.

This chain connects TRBV5-1 to TRBJ1-4, with a weak D call TRBD1 (6 bases). Trimming removed 4 bases at V and 3 bases at J, with 13 bases between. CDR3 size: 15 residues. CDR1 is SGHRS, CDR2 YFSETQ, per germline. CDR3 sequence (DNA): TGCGCCAGCAGCCCGAACGGACAGCCTAATGAAAAACTGTTTTTT. Amino acid sequence: CASSPNGQPNEKLFF.

The sample holds many counts of this clone. This CDR3 is also generated by other DNA sequences in the sample. The chain carries TRBV5-6 and TRBJ1-1; tentative D call: TRBD1 (5 bases). Germline V gene data show CDR1 as SGHDT and CDR2 as YYEEEE. V gave up 4 bases and J gave up 5 bases, with 12 bases separating them. This CDR3 has 13 residues. In nucleotides, the CDR3 is TGTGCCAGCAGCCTCGGGACCGGAACTGAAGCTTTCTTT. It yields the protein CASSLGTGTEAFF.

About this clone itself: One base away lies a much larger clone, so this may be a sequencing read error. The chain joins TRBV7-9 to TRBJ1-3, with D unclear. V was clipped by 5 bases and J by 0 bases, with 5 bases between them. CDR1 and CDR2 (germline): SEHNR, FQNEAQ (reference sequence). CDR3 length equals 13 residues. CDR3: CASSPSSGNTIYF. The CDR3 DNA reads as TGTGCCAGCAGCCCCAGCTCTGGAAACACCATATATTTT. The entire variable domain, with the rest obtained from reference TRBV7-9 and TRBJ1-3, is as follows: DTGVSQNPRHKITKRGQNVTFRCDPISEHNRLYWYRQTLGQGPEFLTYFQNEAQLEKSRLLSDRFSAERPKGSFSTLEIQRTEQGDSAMYLCASSPSSGNTIYFGEGSWLTVV.

The V and J genes are TRBV5-4 and TRBJ1-2; D is unresolved. The CDR3 is made up of 13 amino acids. Germline assignment: CDR1 SGHNT and CDR2 YYREEE (reference sequence). The V end was cut by 1 base, the J end by 4 bases, with 8 bases between. Written as DNA, the CDR3 is TGTGCCAGCAGCTTGACCCAAAGCTATGGCTACACCTTC. Translation: CASSLTQSYGYTF.